A selection of T cell receptor beta chains follows, all from one sample in a study of CD8 T cells in Susac syndrome. Via MiXCR, TCRdb re-called the immunoSEQ multiplex PCR reads, giving one row per CDR3 protein. The table shows more than 75,000 distinct CDR3 sequences, with 94% occurring only once. The sample was CD8+ T cells from PBMCs. Source of these receptors: a human donor in good health. Each CDR3 is given with its conserved first and last residue. Each record gives: clone size, J gene, CDR3 length, D gene, V gene, CDR3 protein, CDR3 DNA. The D gene is left open where the match is weak. Clone size appears in some rows only: once, few, many, or a class for an expanded clone.

clone_size: NA
j_call: TRBJ1-5
cdr3_length: 14
d_call: NA
v_call: TRBV9
cdr3_aa: CASSGGYSNQPQHF
cdr3_nt: TGTGCCAGCAGCGGGGGGTATAGCAATCAGCCCCAGCATTTT

clone_size: once
j_call: TRBJ2-1
cdr3_length: 14
d_call: NA
v_call: TRBV7-3
cdr3_aa: CASSLGGAFNEQFF
cdr3_nt: TGTGCCAGCAGCTTAGGGGGCGCCTTCAATGAGCAGTTCTTC

clone_size: NA
j_call: TRBJ2-3
cdr3_length: 12
d_call: NA
v_call: TRBV9
cdr3_aa: CASSVGTYTQYF
cdr3_nt: TGTGCCAGCAGCGTCGGGACATATACGCAGTATTTT

clone_size: NA
j_call: TRBJ1-2
cdr3_length: 18
d_call: TRBD1
v_call: TRBV12-3/TRBV12-4
cdr3_aa: CASSTSSYSGTANYGYTF
cdr3_nt: TGTGCCAGCAGCACTTCGTCGTATTCCGGGACAGCTAACTATGGCTACACCTTC

clone_size: NA
j_call: TRBJ2-5
cdr3_length: 13
d_call: NA
v_call: TRBV7-7
cdr3_aa: CASSLGGKETQYF
cdr3_nt: TGTGCTAGCAGCTTAGGGGGGAAAGAGACCCAGTACTTC

clone_size: NA
j_call: TRBJ2-1
cdr3_length: 13
d_call: NA
v_call: TRBV24-1
cdr3_aa: CATSDLGLVEQFF
cdr3_nt: TGTGCCACCAGTGATTTGGGATTGGTGGAGCAGTTCTTC

clone_size: NA
j_call: TRBJ1-2
cdr3_length: 13
d_call: NA
v_call: TRBV4-1
cdr3_aa: CASSRPRGYGYTF
cdr3_nt: TGCGCCAGCAGTCGCCCACGAGGCTATGGCTACACCTTC

clone_size: NA
j_call: TRBJ2-6
cdr3_length: 18
d_call: TRBD1
v_call: TRBV18
cdr3_aa: CANSPRDRGGSGANVLTF
cdr3_nt: TGTGCCAACTCACCAAGGGACAGGGGAGGCTCTGGGGCCAACGTCCTGACTTTC

clone_size: NA
j_call: TRBJ2-7
cdr3_length: 15
d_call: NA
v_call: TRBV2
cdr3_aa: CASSEDAGQRYEQYF
cdr3_nt: TGTGCCAGCAGTGAAGACGCGGGACAGAGATACGAGCAGTACTTC

clone_size: NA
j_call: TRBJ1-5
cdr3_length: 14
d_call: TRBD1
v_call: TRBV19
cdr3_aa: CASSKGTDYQPQHF
cdr3_nt: TGTGCCAGTAGTAAGGGGACAGATTATCAGCCCCAGCATTTT

clone_size: NA
j_call: TRBJ2-1
cdr3_length: 13
d_call: NA
v_call: TRBV4-1
cdr3_aa: CASSQEIRDGQFF
cdr3_nt: TGCGCCAGCAGCCAAGAGATACGGGACGGGCAGTTCTTC

clone_size: NA
j_call: TRBJ2-2
cdr3_length: 16
d_call: TRBD2
v_call: TRBV12-3/TRBV12-4
cdr3_aa: CASSSSGSLNTGELFF
cdr3_nt: TGTGCCAGCAGTTCTAGCGGGAGTTTGAACACCGGGGAGCTGTTTTTT